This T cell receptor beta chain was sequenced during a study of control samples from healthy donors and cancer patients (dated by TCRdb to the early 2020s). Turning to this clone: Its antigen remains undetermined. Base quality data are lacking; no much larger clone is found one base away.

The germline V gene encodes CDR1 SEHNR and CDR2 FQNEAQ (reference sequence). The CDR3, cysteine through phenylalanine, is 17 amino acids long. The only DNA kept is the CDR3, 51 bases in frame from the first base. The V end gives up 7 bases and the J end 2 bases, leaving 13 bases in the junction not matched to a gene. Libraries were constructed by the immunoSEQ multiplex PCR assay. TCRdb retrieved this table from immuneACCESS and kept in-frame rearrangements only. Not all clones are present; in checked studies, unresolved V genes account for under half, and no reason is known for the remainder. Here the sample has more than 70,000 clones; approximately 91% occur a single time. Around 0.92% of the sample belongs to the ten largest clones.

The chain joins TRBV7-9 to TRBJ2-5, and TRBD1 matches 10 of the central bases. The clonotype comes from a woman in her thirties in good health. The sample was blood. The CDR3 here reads CASTPRLGQGQQETQYF. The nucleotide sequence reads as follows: TGTGCCAGCACCCCCCGGCTGGGACAGGGGCAGCAAGAGACCCAGTACTTC.